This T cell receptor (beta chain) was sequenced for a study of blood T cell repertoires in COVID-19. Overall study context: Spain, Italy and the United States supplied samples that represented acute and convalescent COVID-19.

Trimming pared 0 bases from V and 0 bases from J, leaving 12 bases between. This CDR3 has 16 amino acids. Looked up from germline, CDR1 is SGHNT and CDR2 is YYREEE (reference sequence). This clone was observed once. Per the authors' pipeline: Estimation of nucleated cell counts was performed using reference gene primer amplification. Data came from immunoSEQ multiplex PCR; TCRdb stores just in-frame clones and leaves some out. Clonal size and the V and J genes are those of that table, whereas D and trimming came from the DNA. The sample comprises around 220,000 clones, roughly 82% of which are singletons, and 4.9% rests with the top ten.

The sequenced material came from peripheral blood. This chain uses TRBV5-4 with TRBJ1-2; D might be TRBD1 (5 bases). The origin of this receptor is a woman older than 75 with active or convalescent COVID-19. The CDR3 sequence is CASSLAGVTTNYGYTF. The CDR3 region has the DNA TGTGCCAGCAGCTTGGCGGGGGTAACAACTAACTATGGCTACACCTTC. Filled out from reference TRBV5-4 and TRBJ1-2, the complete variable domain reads ETGVTQSPTHLIKTRGQQVTLRCSSQSGHNTVSWYQQALGQGPQFIFQYYREEENGRGNFPPRFSGLQFPNYSSELNVNALELDDSALYLCASSLAGVTTNYGYTFGSGTRLTVV.